This is a list of T cell receptor beta chains from one sample in a study of T cells in Graves' hyperthyroidism and ophthalmopathy. MiXCR, run by TCRdb on the multiplex PCR reads, gives a single entry per CDR3 protein. The table has 470,000 or so distinct CDR3 sequences, roughly 20% seen once. Material: blood. The receptors derive from a man between 18 and 35 years old with Graves' hyperthyroidism. The CDR3 runs from the conserved cysteine through the conserved F or W. The D gene is left open where the match is weak. For some rows the clone size is stated as once, few or many, or as a class when expanded; others skip it.

j_call: TRBJ2-7; v_call: TRBV6-5; d_call: TRBD2; clone_size: many; cdr3_aa: CASSWRAGADEQYF; cdr3_nt: TGTGCCAGCAGTTGGCGAGCGGGGGCCGACGAGCAGTACTTC
j_call: TRBJ2-5; v_call: TRBV7-9; d_call: NA; clone_size: many; cdr3_aa: CASSLVSKETQYF; cdr3_nt: TGTGCCAGCAGCTTAGTTAGTAAGGAGACCCAGTACTTC
j_call: TRBJ2-6; v_call: TRBV6-4; d_call: NA; clone_size: many; cdr3_aa: CASSDQGSTGANVLTF; cdr3_nt: TGTGCCAGCAGTGACCAGGGAAGTACTGGGGCCAACGTCCTGACTTTC
j_call: TRBJ2-5; v_call: TRBV19; d_call: NA; clone_size: NA; cdr3_aa: CASTRTGTRRGETQYF; cdr3_nt: TGCGCCAGTACCCGGACAGGTACTAGGCGGGGAGAGACCCAGTACTTC
j_call: TRBJ2-7; v_call: TRBV20-1; d_call: NA; clone_size: many; cdr3_aa: CSARGRGSYEQYF; cdr3_nt: TGCAGTGCCCGGGGCAGGGGTTCCTACGAGCAGTACTTC
j_call: TRBJ1-1; v_call: TRBV11-2; d_call: NA; clone_size: NA; cdr3_aa: CASSLSVAFF; cdr3_nt: TGTGCCAGCAGCCTATCGGTAGCTTTCTTT
j_call: TRBJ2-2; v_call: TRBV10-3; d_call: TRBD1; clone_size: few; cdr3_aa: CAIRRGTGDTGELFF; cdr3_nt: TGTGCCATCCGACGAGGGACAGGGGACACCGGGGAGCTGTTTTTT
j_call: TRBJ2-7; v_call: TRBV6-1; d_call: NA; clone_size: many; cdr3_aa: CASSETRYEQYF; cdr3_nt: TGTGCCAGCAGTGAAACTAGGTACGAGCAGTACTTC
j_call: TRBJ2-6; v_call: TRBV11-1; d_call: NA; clone_size: few; cdr3_aa: CASSVSVTGANVLTF; cdr3_nt: TGTGCCAGCAGCGTATCGGTGACTGGGGCCAACGTCCTGACTTTC
j_call: TRBJ1-5; v_call: TRBV5-5; d_call: NA; clone_size: many; cdr3_aa: CASGSLDSNQPQHF; cdr3_nt: TGTGCCAGCGGCAGTCTTGACAGCAATCAGCCCCAGCATTTT
j_call: TRBJ1-1; v_call: TRBV27; d_call: TRBD1; clone_size: few; cdr3_aa: CASSSTTGMDTEAFF; cdr3_nt: TGTGCCAGCAGTTCCACGACAGGGATGGACACTGAAGCTTTCTTT
j_call: TRBJ2-7; v_call: TRBV13; d_call: NA; clone_size: NA; cdr3_aa: CASSLGAAIGNEQYF; cdr3_nt: TGTGCCAGCAGCTTAGGGGCGGCCATTGGGAACGAGCAGTACTTC
j_call: TRBJ1-5; v_call: TRBV15; d_call: NA; clone_size: NA; cdr3_aa: CATSRGGRNQPQHF; cdr3_nt: TGTGCCACCAGCAGAGGAGGGCGCAATCAGCCCCAGCATTTT
j_call: TRBJ1-3; v_call: TRBV13; d_call: NA; clone_size: many; cdr3_aa: CASSFPRWKVDTIYF; cdr3_nt: TGTGCCAGCAGCTTCCCCAGGTGGAAGGTGGACACCATATATTTT
j_call: TRBJ2-7; v_call: TRBV28; d_call: TRBD1; clone_size: NA; cdr3_aa: CASRRDRVSYEQYF; cdr3_nt: TGTGCCAGCAGACGGGACAGGGTCTCCTACGAGCAGTACTTC
j_call: TRBJ2-2; v_call: TRBV6-5; d_call: NA; clone_size: many; cdr3_aa: CASSYGTHQSTGELFF; cdr3_nt: TGTGCCAGCAGTTACGGGACACATCAGAGCACCGGGGAGCTGTTTTTT
j_call: TRBJ2-7; v_call: TRBV4-2; d_call: NA; clone_size: NA; cdr3_aa: CASSQALRARGSYEQYF; cdr3_nt: TGTGCCAGCAGCCAAGCCCTTAGAGCCCGAGGCTCCTACGAGCAGTACTTC
j_call: TRBJ1-1; v_call: TRBV28; d_call: NA; clone_size: many; cdr3_aa: CASSLGANTEAFF; cdr3_nt: TGTGCCAGCAGTTTGGGAGCGAACACTGAAGCTTTCTTT
j_call: TRBJ2-7; v_call: TRBV20-1; d_call: NA; clone_size: many; cdr3_aa: CSARVVGEQYF; cdr3_nt: TGCAGTGCTAGAGTGGTGGGTGAGCAGTACTTC
j_call: TRBJ1-6; v_call: TRBV2; d_call: NA; clone_size: few; cdr3_aa: CASRRDNSSPLHF; cdr3_nt: TGTGCCAGCAGAAGGGACAATTCTTCACCCCTCCACTTT
j_call: TRBJ1-2; v_call: TRBV30; d_call: NA; clone_size: few; cdr3_aa: CAWRTRGRAASYNYGYTF; cdr3_nt: TGTGCCTGGAGGACACGTGGGAGGGCCGCATCGTACAACTATGGCTACACCTTC